Below, one T cell receptor beta chain is given with its context. The data originate from a study of blood T cells in healthy people across ages. Looking at the study overall: The capture of about one barcoded beta molecule per two T cells was achieved by template switching.

The CDR3 contains 15 residues. Germline CDR1 and CDR2: SGHRS and YFSETQ. Losses at the gene ends were 1 base for V and 6 bases for J; bases not matched to a gene: 7. The authors drew around 11 milliliters of peripheral blood from each donor. The second PCR ran roughly 7 to 12 cycles with a sample-barcoded 5' primer and J-beta primers. MiXCR, applied by TCRdb to the 5' RACE reads, yields one record per CDR3 protein. The top ten hold less than 20% of the sample, which has around 620,000 distinct CDR3 sequences, about 26% seen once. Sequences were obtained from blood. The clonotype originates from a woman aged 70-85 years in good health. V gene TRBV5-1 combines with J gene TRBJ1-5; 7 bases are shared with TRBD1. CDR3 in DNA: TGCGCCAGCAGCTTGACGACAGGGAACAGTCAGCCCCAGCATTTT. It codes for CASSLTTGNSQPQHF.